Listed here are 28 T cell receptor beta chains from one sample, sequenced in a study of blood T cell repertoires in COVID-19. Method: immunoSEQ multiplex PCR; TCRdb's copy keeps in-frame clones and lacks some. The data contain some 88,000 clones, 65% to 90% of them singletons. Material for sequencing was peripheral blood. These receptor sequences come from a man in his 60s with acute or convalescent COVID-19.

The chain combines TRBV18 with TRBJ1-2, with D possibly matching TRBD1 (6 bases). Germline V gene lookup returns CDR1 KGHSH and CDR2 LQKENI. V shed 2 bases and J shed 9 bases, with 19 bases lying between them. CDR3 size: 15 residues. The CDR3 DNA reads TGTGCCAGCTCACCATTAGAGGGGGTCTCCCGACGCTACACCTTC. Its translation is CASSPLEGVSRRYTF.

The chain has TRBV18 and TRBJ1-2; 11 positions match TRBD1. The CDR3 is made up of 15 amino acids. V trimming: 2 bases; J trimming: 3 bases; junction bases outside the gene matches: 2. The germline V gene encodes CDR1 KGHSH and CDR2 LQKENI. The CDR3 coding sequence is TGTGCCAGCTCACCAGGGACAGGGGGTGACTATGGCTACACCTTC. Translation gives CASSPGTGGDYGYTF.

The V gene is TRBV19, the J gene TRBJ1-2, with unresolved D. V gave up 3 bases and J gave up 8 bases, with 13 bases separating them. Germline V gene sequence: CDR1 LNHDA, CDR2 SQIVND (reference sequence). The CDR3 contains 13 residues. In DNA, the CDR3 is TGTGCCAGTAGTATTAGCTTGCAGAAGGGCTACACCTTC. Translation gives CASSISLQKGYTF.

Only one count was recorded for this clone. One end of the junction fails to match germline, which may point to a read error. The same CDR3 also results from other DNA sequences found in this sample. The gene calls are TRBV2 and TRBJ2-7; no reliable D call. In germline, CDR1 is SNHLY, CDR2 FYNNEI. The CDR3 sequence is 17 residues long. CDR3 nucleotides: TGTGCCAGCAGCCAACCTTCAATAACAGCTTACTCCTACGAGCAATACTTC. Translation gives CASSQPSITAYSYEQYF. Full variable domain (outside the CDR3, taken from reference TRBV2 and TRBJ2-7): EPEVTQTPSHQVTQMGQEVILRCVPISNHLYFYWYRQILGQKVEFLVSFYNNEISEKSEIFDDQFSVERPDGSNFTLKIRSTKLEDSAMYFCASSQPSITAYSYEQYFGPGTRLTVT.

This clone came up once. J is TRBJ2-5 and V is TRBV7-2, with 10 bases identical to TRBD2. The CDR3 contains 16 residues. Per the germline V gene, CDR1 is SGHTA and CDR2 is FQGNSA. The trim removed 3 bases at V and 6 bases at J, leaving 10 bases unmatched. The CDR3 region is CASSLELAGGRKTQYF. Written as DNA, the CDR3 is TGTGCCAGCAGCTTGGAATTAGCGGGGGGTAGGAAGACCCAGTACTTC. Full variable domain (missing parts from reference TRBV7-2 and TRBJ2-5): GAGVSQSPSNKVTEKGKDVELRCDPISGHTALYWYRQSLGQGLEFLIYFQGNSAPDKSGLPSDRFSAERTGGSVSTLTIQRTQQEDSAVYLCASSLELAGGRKTQYFGPGTRLLVL.

This chain links TRBV4-1 with TRBJ2-2; perhaps TRBD2 as D (6 bases). The germline V and J ends were trimmed by 4 bases and 3 bases, with 15 bases remaining between them. Germline assignment: CDR1 MGHRA and CDR2 YSYEKL. There are 16 residues in the CDR3. The CDR3 DNA reads TGCGCCAGCAGCCCCCGGGCGGGGATTCACACCGGGGAGCTGTTTTTT. It codes for CASSPRAGIHTGELFF.

This clone appeared a few times. The chain employs TRBV9 and TRBJ2-5; 7 positions agree with TRBD1. Per the germline V gene, CDR1 is SGDLS and CDR2 is YYNGEE. This CDR3 region has 16 residues. Losses at the gene ends were 0 bases for V and 7 bases for J; bases not matched to a gene: 12. This CDR3 reads CASSVGLSGQLTTQYF. The CDR3 DNA follows: TGTGCCAGCAGCGTAGGATTGTCGGGACAGCTAACGACCCAGTACTTC.

The chain employs TRBV2 and TRBJ2-1; 15 bases match TRBD2. Trimming at V came to 5 bases and at J to 9 bases, leaving 5 bases not matched to a gene. The length of the CDR3 is 15 residues. Germline V CDR1 and CDR2: SNHLY, FYNNEI. The CDR3 here is CASSTGTSGGIEQFF. As DNA, the CDR3 is TGTGCCAGCAGTACCGGGACTAGCGGGGGGATTGAGCAGTTCTTC.

This clone turned up a few times. CDR3 protein: CASSEDRERKLFF. CDR3 sequence (DNA): TGTGCCAGCAGTGAGGACAGGGAACGAAAACTGTTTTTT. The J gene is TRBJ1-4, the V gene TRBV2; 8 nucleotides match TRBD1. Germline V CDR1 and CDR2: SNHLY, FYNNEI. V was pared by 3 bases and J by 10 bases, with 4 bases of the junction left unmatched. The CDR3 is 13 amino acids.

V gene TRBV30 combines with J gene TRBJ2-2; the match to TRBD2 covers 8 bases. V shed 5 bases, J shed 5 bases, and the junction held 7 bases outside the gene matches. The CDR3 runs 14 residues. Germline CDR1 and CDR2: GTSNPN and SVGIG (reference sequence). CDR3 in amino acids: CAWSAGVLTGELFF. The CDR3 region has the DNA TGTGCCTGGTCAGCGGGGGTTTTGACCGGGGAGCTGTTTTTT.

The rearrangement joins TRBV18 to TRBJ2-7; 8 nucleotides line up with TRBD2. Germline CDR1 and CDR2: KGHSH and LQKENI. V was pared by 0 bases and J by 2 bases, with 6 bases of the junction left unmatched. CDR3 length: 16 amino acids. The CDR3: CASSPPLAGAAYEQYF. DNA for the CDR3: TGTGCCAGCTCACCACCTCTAGCGGGCGCGGCCTACGAGCAGTACTTC.

V is TRBV24-1 and J is TRBJ2-5; the D gene is possibly TRBD2 (5 bases). Trimming shortened V by 9 bases and J by 1 base, and 8 bases separated the two germline ends. The CDR3 contains 12 residues. Germline V gives CDR1 KGHDR, CDR2 SFDVKD. The CDR3 is CATRGPQETQYF. DNA for the CDR3: TGTGCCACCCGCGGGCCCCAAGAGACCCAGTACTTC.

The chain uses TRBV5-1 and TRBJ1-1; D is perhaps TRBD1 (5 bases). CDR3 length: 15 residues. V lost 0 bases and J lost 4, with 13 bases in between. Germline V gene sequence: CDR1 SGHRS, CDR2 YFSETQ. The CDR3 DNA follows: TGCGCCAGCAGCTTGGCTGGGGGGATGGTCACTGAAGCTTTCTTT. This encodes CASSLAGGMVTEAFF.

This sequence joins TRBV19 and TRBJ2-7; 7 nucleotides line up with TRBD1. This CDR3 contains 16 residues. The V gene's germline CDR1 is LNHDA and CDR2 SQIVND (reference sequence). The J segment lost 1 base and the V segment lost 5 bases, leaving 11 bases of the junction unmatched. CDR3 sequence (DNA): TGTGCCAGTAGTTTTGGTGGGTGGACAGGATCCTACGAGCAGTACTTC. Translation gives CASSFGGWTGSYEQYF.

Written as DNA, the CDR3 is TGTGCCAGCAGCCGACAGGTTTTCGACACAGATACGCAGTATTTT. As protein: CASSRQVFDTDTQYF. The V gene is TRBV6-5, the J gene TRBJ2-3, with a tentative D call TRBD1 (6 bases). This CDR3 spans 15 amino acids. Trimming removed 6 bases from V and 2 bases from J, with 15 bases in between. CDR1 and CDR2 (germline): MNHEY, SVGAGI.

The rearrangement uses TRBV6-1 and TRBJ2-1; 7 positions agree with TRBD1. Trimming at V came to 3 bases and at J to 7 bases, leaving 0 bases not matched to a gene. From germline, CDR1 is MNHNS and CDR2 SASEGT. The CDR3 consists of 12 residues. CDR3: CASSETGNEQFF. In DNA form, the CDR3 reads TGTGCCAGCAGTGAGACAGGGAATGAGCAGTTCTTC.

The chain combines TRBV4-1 with TRBJ2-2; no firm D call. Germline CDR1 is MGHRA and CDR2 is YSYEKL. V was shortened by 0 bases and J by 0 bases, with 17 bases between the two germline ends. CDR3 size: 19 residues. This chain's CDR3 is CASSQEEVRGVANTGELFF. CDR3 nucleotide sequence: TGCGCCAGCAGCCAAGAAGAGGTGCGCGGAGTGGCGAACACCGGGGAGCTGTTTTTT.

The chain is built from TRBV3-1 (or the pseudogene TRBV3-2) and TRBJ2-2; D might be TRBD2 (5 bases). Trimming stripped 1 base from V and 4 bases from J, with 10 bases between. This CDR3 region has 15 residues. Germline loops: CDR1 LGHDT, CDR2 YNNKEL (reference sequence). In DNA, the CDR3 is TGTGCCAGCAGCCAAGGAGGGCCAAGCACCGGGGAGCTGTTTTTT. Protein: CASSQGGPSTGELFF.

The rearrangement joins TRBV5-1 to TRBJ2-4, with D hard to call. This CDR3 comprises 15 residues. Trimming took off 0 bases at V and 0 bases at J, with 7 bases between the two ends. Looked up from germline, CDR1 is SGHRS and CDR2 is YFSETQ. The CDR3 region has the DNA TGCGCCAGCAGCTTGGCCCCGGTAGCCAAAAACATTCAGTACTTC. Translating gives CASSLAPVAKNIQYF.

The rearrangement links TRBV6-6 to TRBJ2-4; 8 nucleotides match TRBD1. The CDR3 has 15 residues. J gave up 4 bases and V 2 bases, and 4 bases lay outside the gene matches. Germline lookup yields CDR1 MNHNY and CDR2 SVGAGI (reference sequence). The CDR3 loop is CASSYPGQVKNIQYF. The CDR3 DNA sequence: TGTGCCAGCAGTTACCCGGGACAGGTGAAAAACATTCAGTACTTC.

The V gene is TRBV19, the J gene TRBJ1-2; 7 bases are shared with TRBD1. V was pared by 3 bases and J by 2 bases, with 12 bases of the junction left unmatched. Germline lookup yields CDR1 LNHDA and CDR2 SQIVND (reference sequence). This CDR3 has 17 residues. Here the CDR3 reads CASSMRLGGQDNYGYTF. DNA of the CDR3: TGTGCCAGTAGTATGAGATTGGGTGGACAGGACAACTATGGCTACACCTTC.

With respect to this clone: Other DNA sequences within the sample encode an identical CDR3. The gene calls are TRBV5-1 and TRBJ2-3; 7 bases match TRBD1. V trimming: 4 bases; J trimming: 3 bases; junction bases outside the gene matches: 5. CDR1 and CDR2 (germline): SGHRS, YFSETQ. The CDR3 runs 14 residues. CDR3 coding DNA: TGCGCCAGCAGCCTTCGACAGGGAACAGATACGCAGTATTTT. This sequence encodes CASSLRQGTDTQYF.

V gene TRBV5-1 combines with J gene TRBJ2-1, with D possibly being TRBD1 (6 bases). Trimming cost V 3 bases and J 9 bases, with 22 bases left between them. Germline-derived CDR1 and CDR2 are SGHRS and YFSETQ. The CDR3 is 16 residues long. CDR3 sequence: CASSSTPTRTAGEQFF. The CDR3 nucleotides are TGCGCCAGCAGCTCAACCCCAACTCGGACAGCCGGTGAGCAGTTCTTC.

This clone was seen a handful of times. The chain uses TRBV27 and TRBJ2-3, with 10 bases identical to TRBD2. Germline V gene lookup returns CDR1 MNHEY and CDR2 SMNVEV (reference sequence). This CDR3 has 17 amino acids. The J segment lost 0 bases and the V segment lost 3 bases, leaving 6 bases of the junction unmatched. CDR3: CASSLGSGGTSTDTQYF. CDR3 in DNA: TGTGCCAGCAGTTTGGGTAGCGGGGGGACAAGCACAGATACGCAGTATTTT.

The V gene is TRBV5-6, the J gene TRBJ1-5; the D is unclear. Germline values: CDR1 SGHDT, CDR2 YYEEEE. The CDR3 sequence is 14 residues long. The V end lost 0 bases, the J end lost 5 bases, and 9 bases lay between the germline ends. The CDR3 spells CASSLAGWDQPQHF. For the CDR3, the DNA is TGTGCCAGCAGCTTGGCGGGATGGGATCAGCCCCAGCATTTT. Complete variable domain (other parts from reference TRBV5-6 and TRBJ1-5): DAGVTQSPTHLIKTRGQQVTLRCSPKSGHDTVSWYQQALGQGPQFIFQYYEEEERQRGNFPDRFSGHQFPNYSSELNVNALLLGDSALYLCASSLAGWDQPQHFGDGTRLSIL.

The J gene is TRBJ1-1, the V gene TRBV3-1 (or the pseudogene TRBV3-2); TRBD1 is a possible D gene (5 bases). Germline V gene lookup returns CDR1 LGHDT and CDR2 YNNKEL (reference sequence). The CDR3 spans 14 residues. Trimming took off 0 bases at V and 5 bases at J, with 10 bases between the two ends. CDR3 nucleotide sequence: TGTGCCAGCAGCCAAGATTACGGGGGGACTGAAGCTTTCTTT. Translated: CASSQDYGGTEAFF.

The chain joins TRBV19 to TRBJ2-5; 9 nucleotides line up with TRBD1. J gave up 5 bases and V 4 bases, and 8 bases lay outside the gene matches. Germline values: CDR1 LNHDA, CDR2 SQIVND (reference sequence). CDR3 length: 15 amino acids. In nucleotides, the CDR3 is TGTGCCAGTAGTAAGATGGGACAGGGATGGGAGACCCAGTACTTC. Its protein product is CASSKMGQGWETQYF.

The chain employs TRBV27 and TRBJ2-7; D possibly corresponds to TRBD2 (6 bases). Germline V gives CDR1 MNHEY, CDR2 SMNVEV (reference sequence). V lost 3 bases, J lost 6 bases, and 6 bases lay in between. This CDR3 spans 11 amino acids. The CDR3 reads CASSFGGEQYF. DNA for the CDR3: TGTGCCAGCAGTTTCGGGGGCGAGCAGTACTTC.